This entry describes one TCR beta chain. Its antigen is not known. This CDR3 comprises 20 residues. Per germline, CDR1 MNHNS and CDR2 SASEGT. Germline trimming cut 1 base from V and 5 bases from J; bases unmatched to any gene: 20. These data come from a study of Graves' ophthalmopathy and Graves' hyperthyroidism. General study results and limits: Blood also contained most of the expanded thyroid clonotypes above 0.001 frequency. From stable hyperthyroidism, ophthalmopathy was separated by a 13-signature model with roughly 89% sensitivity and more than 75% specificity.

Hyperthyroidism patients were newly diagnosed, under 2 months' duration, aged 18 to 65. As diagnostic evidence, clinical symptoms, serum thyroxine, TRAb, thyroid ultrasound and orbital computed tomography were relied upon. Amplification from RNA transcripts yielded the TCR beta CDR3 regions. RT-PCR in the first round used HTBI primers; a second-round multiplex PCR followed. TCRdb called the multiplex PCR reads again in MiXCR, with one record for every CDR3 protein. The sample includes about 600,000 distinct CDR3 sequences, roughly 39% of them seen just once. This receptor was obtained from an adult man with Graves' hyperthyroidism. V usage is TRBV6-1 and J usage is TRBJ2-5, with 9 bases identical to TRBD2. Sequenced material: peripheral blood or thyroid tissue (not recorded which). CDR3 DNA: TGTGCCAGCAGTGAAGGCCCCGGGGTAGCGGGGGTTTGGGGAAGTGAGACCCAGTACTTC. This gives the protein CASSEGPGVAGVWGSETQYF.